This T cell receptor (beta chain) was sequenced in a study of beta chain features in type 1 diabetes. With 3 bases clipped from V and 5 bases from J, the junction kept 6 bases outside the gene matches. The CDR3 is made up of 14 amino acids. The germline V gene encodes CDR1 SGHKS and CDR2 YYEKEE (reference sequence). All of the isolated RNA was reverse transcribed, so expressed TCRB transcripts were sequenced. TCRdb keeps only in-frame clones here, not all; method: immunoSEQ multiplex PCR. Among 300,000 to 350,000 clones listed, around 20% were seen once. Sample: naive CD4+ T cells from blood. V and J are TRBV5-5 and TRBJ2-7; 9 nucleotides agree with TRBD1. The origin of this receptor is a woman under 30 in good health. CDR3 coding DNA: TGTGCCAGCAGCTCTGGGACAGGGCGAGACGAGCAGTACTTC. Its protein is CASSSGTGRDEQYF.